A selection of T cell receptor beta chains follows, all from one sample in a study of tumor-infiltrating lymphocytes in primary liver carcinoma. MiXCR was run by TCRdb on the multiplex PCR reads, yielding one entry per CDR3 protein. The data hold over 250,000 distinct CDR3 sequences, with approximately 58% observed a single time. Sequenced: peripheral blood. The origin of the receptors is a woman between 25 and 40 years old with primary liver carcinoma and hepatitis B virus infection. The CDR3 runs from the conserved cysteine through the conserved F or W. Each record gives: V gene, J gene, CDR3 length, D gene, clone size, CDR3 DNA, CDR3 protein. A D gene is named only where the DNA matches it firmly. Clone size is stated in some rows and not others, as once, few, many or a class when expanded.

>TRBV6-5|TRBJ1-4|18|-|-
TGTGCCAGCAGTTACCTCAGGGGCCTCCAAGGGACGTCGGAAAAACTGTTTTTT
CASSYLRGLQGTSEKLFF
>TRBV12-3/TRBV12-4|TRBJ2-7|15|TRBD2|-
TGTTCCAGCAGTTGGGCTAGCGGGAGTACCTACGAGCAGTACTTC
CSSSWASGSTYEQYF
>TRBV28|TRBJ2-1|15|-|-
TGTGCCAGCAGTGCCTCGGGTGCGGGGTACAATGAGCAGTTCTTC
CASSASGAGYNEQFF
>TRBV11-2|TRBJ2-1|11|-|-
TGTGTCAGCAGATTTAGCAATGAGCAGTTCTTC
CVSRFSNEQFF
>TRBV9|TRBJ1-2|13|TRBD1|-
TGTGCCAGCAGCGTTACAGGGGAGGAAAGCTACACCTTC
CASSVTGEESYTF
>TRBV6-1|TRBJ1-1|14|-|many
TGTGCCAGCAGACAACGGCGAGTGAACACTGAAGCTTTCTTT
CASRQRRVNTEAFF
>TRBV7-9|TRBJ1-2|14|TRBD1|-
TGTGCCAGCAGTCCACAGGGGGCCACCTATGGCTACATCTTC
CASSPQGATYGYIF
>TRBV6-1|TRBJ2-5|16|TRBD2|-
TGTGCCATCAGTGAACAAGCGGGAGCTACTCAAGAGACCCAGTACTTC
CAISEQAGATQETQYF
>TRBV18|TRBJ2-7|16|-|-
TGTGCCAGCTCACCACGAGCCGGATCGCACTCCTACGAGCAGTACTTC
CASSPRAGSHSYEQYF
>TRBV12-3/TRBV12-4|TRBJ2-1|15|TRBD2|many
TGTGCCAGCAGACCTACTAGCGGGAGGTACAATGAGCAGTTCTTC
CASRPTSGRYNEQFF
>TRBV6-1|TRBJ2-3|17|TRBD2|-
TGTGCCAGCAGTGAACAGGGCGGGAGGCTAAGCACAGATACGCAGTATTTT
CASSEQGGRLSTDTQYF
>TRBV30|TRBJ2-2|14|-|-
TGTGCCTGGAGACTTCGAGGCGGAACCGGGGAGCTGTTTTTT
CAWRLRGGTGELFF
>TRBV5-1|TRBJ1-5|17|TRBD1|once
TGCGCTAGCAGCTTTGAACCCCAGGGGGTTAGCAATCAGCCCCAGCATTTT
CASSFEPQGVSNQPQHF
>TRBV5-5|TRBJ1-6|16|-|-
TGTGCCAGCAGCTATAGCTTGAGCTTCTATAATTCACCCATCCACTTT
CASSYSLSFYNSPIHF
>TRBV5-6|TRBJ2-7|13|TRBD1|-
TGTGCCAGCTACCGGGACAGGGTCAACGAGCAGTACTTC
CASYRDRVNEQYF
>TRBV11-2|TRBJ2-1|12|-|-
TGTACCAGCAGCTTCAATTACAATGAGCAGTTCTTC
CTSSFNYNEQFF
>TRBV5-4|TRBJ1-3|15|-|-
TGTGCCAGCAAAGCAACCGGGACCCAAGGAAACACCACATATTTT
CASKATGTQGNTTYF
>TRBV6-2/TRBV6-3|TRBJ2-5|14|-|-
TGTGCCAGCAGTTACAGGGGTTACGGAGAGACCCAGTACTTC
CASSYRGYGETQYF
>TRBV11-2|TRBJ2-2|13|-|many
TGTGCCAGCAGCTCCTCAACTTCCGGGGAGCTGTTTTTT
CASSSSTSGELFF
>TRBV12-3/TRBV12-4|TRBJ2-7|16|-|-
TGTGCCAGCAGTCCGAGTGATAGTGTGGGAAGTTACGAGCAGTACTTC
CASSPSDSVGSYEQYF
>TRBV6-2/TRBV6-3|TRBJ2-7|11|-|-
TGTGCCAGCTCAGACTCCTACGAGGAGTACTTC
CASSDSYEEYF
>TRBV11-3|TRBJ2-3|13|-|many
TGTGCCAGCAGCTTAGAAGGAAGGGATACGCAGTATTTT
CASSLEGRDTQYF
>TRBV14|TRBJ1-4|15|TRBD1|many
TGTGCCAGCAGCCAATTGACAGGGTCGGTGGAAAAACTGTTTTTT
CASSQLTGSVEKLFF
>TRBV11-1|TRBJ1-2|15|-|-
TGTGCCAGCAGCTTGGGGAACCAAGGGCTGTATGGCTACACCTTC
CASSLGNQGLYGYTF
>TRBV5-1|TRBJ1-6|15|TRBD1|-
TGCGCCAGCAGCCCGGGGGACAGGACAAATTCACCCCTCCACTTT
CASSPGDRTNSPLHF
>TRBV30|TRBJ2-1|12|-|few
TGTGCCTGGAGTGTGGGGTACAATGAGCAGTTCTTC
CAWSVGYNEQFF
>TRBV29-1|TRBJ1-1|15|-|-
TGCAGAGTTGAAGATCAGGCAGGGCGTGGATTTGAAGCTTTCTTT
CRVEDQAGRGFEAFF
>TRBV12-3/TRBV12-4|TRBJ2-7|13|-|-
TGTGCCAGCAGCCGCGGATGTGGCGGCGAGCAGTACTTC
CASSRGCGGEQYF
>TRBV12-5|TRBJ2-1|15|TRBD2|few
TGTGCTAGTGGTACTACTAGCGGGGGCTACAATGAGCAGTTCTTC
CASGTTSGGYNEQFF
>TRBV11-1|TRBJ2-6|18|-|many
TGTGCCAGCAGCTTACCCCGACAGGGAGGATCTGGGGCCAACGTCCTGACTTTC
CASSLPRQGGSGANVLTF
>TRBV18|TRBJ2-7|13|-|-
TGTGCCAGCCCACCTCCCGGGTTACACGAGCAGTACTTC
CASPPPGLHEQYF
>TRBV6-2/TRBV6-3|TRBJ2-7|14|TRBD2|-
TGTGCCAGCACCCGGACTAGCGGTGCCTACGAGCAGTACTTC
CASTRTSGAYEQYF
>TRBV4-2|TRBJ2-5|16|TRBD2|few
TGTGCCAGCAGCCAAGGCACAGCGGGAGGGGTAGAGACCCAGTACTTC
CASSQGTAGGVETQYF
>TRBV6-5|TRBJ1-1|13|TRBD1|-
TGTGCCAGCAATAGACAGGGGGACGAAAAAGCTTTCTTT
CASNRQGDEKAFF
>TRBV2|TRBJ1-5|15|-|-
TGTGCCAGCAGTGCGGTAACGGGCAGCAATCAGCCCCAGCATTTT
CASSAVTGSNQPQHF
>TRBV6-1|TRBJ2-7|19|TRBD2|-
TGTGCCAGCGGTCAGGAAGGAAGTCCCGGACTAGCGGCCTCCTACGAGCAGTACTTC
CASGQEGSPGLAASYEQYF
>TRBV6-6|TRBJ2-2|16|TRBD1|-
TGTGCCAGCAGGCTCCCCCGGGACAGGGGCACCGGGGAGCTGTTTTTT
CASRLPRDRGTGELFF
>TRBV6-5|TRBJ2-5|14|TRBD2|-
TGTGTCAGCAGGGAGGGAGGAATGAGGGAGACCCAGTACTTC
CVSREGGMRETQYF
>TRBV11-3|TRBJ2-7|13|-|-
TGTGCCAACAGCTTAATCGACGAATCCGAGCAGTACTTC
CANSLIDESEQYF
>TRBV12-5|TRBJ1-1|18|-|few
TGTGCTAGTGGTACTACTCTCTCCGACCTCATCACTTACACTGAAGCTTTCTTT
CASGTTLSDLITYTEAFF
>TRBV2|TRBJ2-1|14|-|-
TGTGCCAGCAGTGAACTCCAGGGTTACGATGATCAGTTCTTC
CASSELQGYDDQFF
>TRBV24-1|TRBJ2-7|15|-|few
TGTGCCACCAGTGATTCCCGGGACTCACTTTACGAGCAGTACTTC
CATSDSRDSLYEQYF
>TRBV29-1|TRBJ2-7|12|-|-
TGCAGCGTTGAAGGGACACGGTCCGAGGAGTACTTC
CSVEGTRSEEYF
>TRBV29-1|TRBJ2-7|13|TRBD2|many
TGCAGCGTTCGACTAGCGGGAGGCTACGAGCAGTACTTC
CSVRLAGGYEQYF
>TRBV4-1|TRBJ2-7|15|TRBD2|many
TGCGCCAGCAGCCGCCAGCGGGAGGGTTTTTGGGAGCAGTACTTC
CASSRQREGFWEQYF
>TRBV5-5|TRBJ2-6|16|TRBD1|few
TGTGCCAGCAGCTTTGGACAGGCCCTCGGGACCAACGTCCTGACTTTC
CASSFGQALGTNVLTF